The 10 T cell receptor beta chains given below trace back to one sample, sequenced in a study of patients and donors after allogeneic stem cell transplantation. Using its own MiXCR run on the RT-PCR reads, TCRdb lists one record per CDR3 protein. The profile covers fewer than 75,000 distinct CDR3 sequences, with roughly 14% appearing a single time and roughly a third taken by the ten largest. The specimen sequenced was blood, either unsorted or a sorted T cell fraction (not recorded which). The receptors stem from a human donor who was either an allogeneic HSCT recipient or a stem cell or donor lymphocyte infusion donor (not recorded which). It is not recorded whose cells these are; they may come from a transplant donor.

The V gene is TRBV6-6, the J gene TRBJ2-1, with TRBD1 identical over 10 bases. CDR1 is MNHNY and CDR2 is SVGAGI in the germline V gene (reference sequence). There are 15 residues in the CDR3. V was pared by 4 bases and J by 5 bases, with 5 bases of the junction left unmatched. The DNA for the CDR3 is TGTGCCAGCAGTTCTTCCGGGACAGGGGACAATGAGCAGTTCTTC. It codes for CASSSSGTGDNEQFF.

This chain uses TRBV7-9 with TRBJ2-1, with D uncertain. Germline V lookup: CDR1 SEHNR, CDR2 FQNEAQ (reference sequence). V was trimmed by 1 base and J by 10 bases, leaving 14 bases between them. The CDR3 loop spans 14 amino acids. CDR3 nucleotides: TGTGCCAGCAGCTTAGAATTCAGTGATAGGGAGCAGTTCTTC. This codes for CASSLEFSDREQFF.

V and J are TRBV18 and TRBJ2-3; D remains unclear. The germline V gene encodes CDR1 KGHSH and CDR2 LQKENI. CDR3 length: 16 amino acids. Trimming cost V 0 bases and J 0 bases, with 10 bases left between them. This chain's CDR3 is CASSPPTAASTDTQYF. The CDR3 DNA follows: TGTGCCAGCTCACCACCGACCGCGGCTAGCACAGATACGCAGTATTTT.

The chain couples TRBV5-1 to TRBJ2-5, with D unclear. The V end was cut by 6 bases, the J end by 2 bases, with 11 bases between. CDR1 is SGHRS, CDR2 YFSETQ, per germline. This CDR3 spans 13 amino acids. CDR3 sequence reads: CASNAPGQETQYF. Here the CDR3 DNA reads TGCGCCAGCAATGCCCCCGGACAAGAGACCCAGTACTTC. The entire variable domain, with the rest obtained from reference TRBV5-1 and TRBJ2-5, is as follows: KAGVTQTPRYLIKTRGQQVTLSCSPISGHRSVSWYQQTPGQGLQFLFEYFSETQRNKGNFPGRFSGRQFSNSRSEMNVSTLELGDSALYLCASNAPGQETQYFGPGTRLLVL.

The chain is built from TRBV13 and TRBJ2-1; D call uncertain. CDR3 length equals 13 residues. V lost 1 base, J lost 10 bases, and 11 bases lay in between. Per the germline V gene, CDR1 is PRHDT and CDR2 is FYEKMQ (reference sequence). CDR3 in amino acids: CASSLDRRHEQFF. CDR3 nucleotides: TGTGCCAGCAGCTTAGACAGAAGGCACGAGCAGTTCTTC.

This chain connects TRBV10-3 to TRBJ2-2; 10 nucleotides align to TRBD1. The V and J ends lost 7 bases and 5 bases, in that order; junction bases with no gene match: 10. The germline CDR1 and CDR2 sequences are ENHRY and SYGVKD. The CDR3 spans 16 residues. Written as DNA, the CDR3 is TGTGCCATCACCCCAATCCCGGGACAGGGGACCGGGGAGCTGTTTTTT. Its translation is CAITPIPGQGTGELFF.

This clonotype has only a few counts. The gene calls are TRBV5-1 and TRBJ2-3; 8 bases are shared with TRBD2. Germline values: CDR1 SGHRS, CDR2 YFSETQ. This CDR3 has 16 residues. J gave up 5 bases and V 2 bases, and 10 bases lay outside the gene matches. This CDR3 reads CASSFLSGSTVDTQYF. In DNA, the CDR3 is TGCGCCAGCAGCTTTCTCAGCGGGAGTACGGTAGATACGCAGTATTTT.

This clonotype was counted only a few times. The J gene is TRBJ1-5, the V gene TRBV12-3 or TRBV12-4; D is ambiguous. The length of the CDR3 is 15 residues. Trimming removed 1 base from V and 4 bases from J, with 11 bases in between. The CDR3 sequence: CASSLVGSGNQPQHF. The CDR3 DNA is TGTGCCAGCAGTTTAGTGGGGTCTGGTAATCAGCCCCAGCATTTT.

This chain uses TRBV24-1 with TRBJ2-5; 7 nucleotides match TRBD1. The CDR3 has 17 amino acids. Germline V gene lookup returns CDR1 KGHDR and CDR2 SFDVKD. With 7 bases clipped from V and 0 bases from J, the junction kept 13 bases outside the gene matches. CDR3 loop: CATSTYQPDRDQETQYF. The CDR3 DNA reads TGTGCCACCAGCACGTACCAGCCAGACAGGGACCAAGAGACCCAGTACTTC.

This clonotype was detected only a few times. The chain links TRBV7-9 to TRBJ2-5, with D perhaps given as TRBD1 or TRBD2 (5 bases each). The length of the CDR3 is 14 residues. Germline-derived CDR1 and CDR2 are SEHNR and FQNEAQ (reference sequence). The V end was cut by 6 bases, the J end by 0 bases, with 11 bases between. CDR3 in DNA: TGTGCCAGCAGGGGAGACAGCCACCAAGAGACCCAGTACTTC. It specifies CASRGDSHQETQYF.